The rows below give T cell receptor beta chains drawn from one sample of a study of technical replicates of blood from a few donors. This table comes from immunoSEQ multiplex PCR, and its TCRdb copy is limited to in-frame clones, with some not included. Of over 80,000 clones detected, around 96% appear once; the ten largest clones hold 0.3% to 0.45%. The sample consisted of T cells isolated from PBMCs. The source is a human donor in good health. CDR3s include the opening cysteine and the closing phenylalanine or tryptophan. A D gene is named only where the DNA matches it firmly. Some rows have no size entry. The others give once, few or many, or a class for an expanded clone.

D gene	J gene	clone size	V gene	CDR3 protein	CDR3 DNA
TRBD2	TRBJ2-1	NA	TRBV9	CASSRGSGLANEQFF	TGTGCCAGCAGTCGTGGTTCGGGACTAGCGAATGAGCAGTTCTTC
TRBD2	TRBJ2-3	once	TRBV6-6	CASSYFGLAGTDTQYF	TGTGCCAGCAGTTACTTCGGACTAGCGGGGACAGATACGCAGTATTTT
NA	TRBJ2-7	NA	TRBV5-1	CASSFSAGSGVGDEQYF	TGCGCCAGCAGCTTTTCGGCGGGGTCAGGAGTTGGCGACGAGCAGTACTTC
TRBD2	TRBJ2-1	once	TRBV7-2	CASSPELAIEQFF	TGTGCCAGCAGCCCGGAACTAGCGATTGAGCAGTTCTTC
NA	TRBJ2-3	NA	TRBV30	CASLGGSTDTQYF	TGTGCCTCCCTTGGGGGGAGCACAGATACGCAGTATTTT
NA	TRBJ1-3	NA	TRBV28	CASRGGPNSGNTIYF	TGTGCCAGCAGAGGGGGACCGAACTCTGGAAACACCATATATTTT
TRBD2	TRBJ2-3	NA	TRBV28	CASSLAGEFDTQYF	TGTGCCAGCAGTCTAGCGGGAGAATTCGATACGCAGTATTTT
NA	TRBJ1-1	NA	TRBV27	CASSLYGENTEAFF	TGTGCCAGCAGTTTATACGGGGAGAACACTGAAGCTTTCTTT
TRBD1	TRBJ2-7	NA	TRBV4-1	CASSQEQGAYEQYF	TGCGCCAGCAGCCAAGAACAGGGGGCCTACGAGCAGTACTTC
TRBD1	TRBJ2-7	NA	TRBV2	CAGGTGLYEQYF	TGTGCCGGGGGGACAGGGCTATACGAGCAGTACTTC
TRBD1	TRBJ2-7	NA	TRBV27	CASSPLDRGYEQYF	TGTGCCAGCAGTCCCCTGGACAGGGGATACGAGCAGTACTTC
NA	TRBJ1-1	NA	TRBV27	CASSSHRVAEAFF	TGTGCCAGCAGTTCCCACAGGGTTGCTGAAGCTTTCTTT
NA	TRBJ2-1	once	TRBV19	CASSIGGRSYNEQFF	TGTGCCAGTAGTATAGGTGGCCGCTCCTACAATGAGCAGTTCTTC
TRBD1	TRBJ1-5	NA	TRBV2	CASNRDREQPQHF	TGTGCCAGCAACCGGGACAGGGAACAGCCCCAGCATTTT
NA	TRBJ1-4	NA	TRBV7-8	CASSLGRVGDEKLFF	TGTGCCAGCAGCTTAGGCAGGGTAGGGGATGAAAAACTGTTTTTT
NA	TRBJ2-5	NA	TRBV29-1	CSVDTLAQETQYF	TGCAGCGTTGATACCTTGGCTCAAGAGACCCAGTACTTC
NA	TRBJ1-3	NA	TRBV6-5	CASSYSAGLGNTIYF	TGTGCCAGCAGTTACTCAGCGGGGCTCGGAAACACCATATATTTT
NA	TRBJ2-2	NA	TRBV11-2	CASSLNTGELFF	TGTGCCAGCAGTCTGAACACCGGGGAGCTGTTTTTT
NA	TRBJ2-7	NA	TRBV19	CASSIQGVYEQYF	TGTGCCAGTAGTATACAAGGAGTATACGAGCAGTACTTC
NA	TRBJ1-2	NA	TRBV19	CASWGLYGYTF	TGTGCCAGTTGGGGGCTCTATGGCTACACCTTC
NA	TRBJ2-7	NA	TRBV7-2	CASSLVAGANSYEQYF	TGTGCCAGCAGCTTAGTTGCGGGGGCAAACTCCTACGAGCAGTACTTC
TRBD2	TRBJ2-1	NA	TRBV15	CATSNSQAGGLNEQFF	TGTGCCACCAGCAACTCCCAAGCGGGAGGCCTCAATGAGCAGTTCTTC
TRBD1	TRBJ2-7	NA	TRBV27	CASSLTGLFYEQYF	TGTGCCAGCAGTTTGACAGGGCTGTTCTACGAGCAGTACTTC
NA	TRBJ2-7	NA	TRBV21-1	CASRRPRFYEQYF	TGTGCCAGCAGGAGGCCCCGTTTTTACGAGCAGTACTTC
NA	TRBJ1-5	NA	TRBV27	CASSTTGFRQPQHF	TGTGCCAGCAGTACCACAGGGTTTCGGCAGCCCCAGCATTTT
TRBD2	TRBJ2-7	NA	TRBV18	CASSPEVGISKREGLYEQYF	TGTGCCAGCTCACCAGAGGTAGGCATATCTAAGCGGGAGGGCCTTTACGAGCAGTACTTC
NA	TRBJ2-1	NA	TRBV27	CASSSGGAYNEQFF	TGTGCCAGCAGTTCGGGTGGTGCCTACAATGAGCAGTTCTTC
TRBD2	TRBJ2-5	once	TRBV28	CASSSSAPSGGETQYF	TGTGCCAGCAGTTCCTCAGCGCCCTCGGGGGGAGAGACCCAGTACTTC
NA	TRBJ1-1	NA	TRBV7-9	CASSFQGNMNTEAFF	TGTGCCAGCAGCTTCCAGGGAAATATGAACACTGAAGCTTTCTTT
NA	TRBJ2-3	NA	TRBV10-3	CAIRRTANTDTQYF	TGTGCCATCAGAAGGACAGCTAACACAGATACGCAGTATTTT
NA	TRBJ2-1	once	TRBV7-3	CASSNDYRAYNEQFF	TGTGCCAGCAGCAATGACTATAGGGCCTACAATGAGCAGTTCTTC
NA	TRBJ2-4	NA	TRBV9	CASSVGGSAKNIQYF	TGTGCCAGCAGCGTAGGAGGTTCGGCCAAAAACATTCAGTACTTC
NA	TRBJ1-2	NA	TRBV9	CASRGMGLYGYTF	TGTGCCAGCAGGGGGATGGGGCTCTATGGCTACACCTTC
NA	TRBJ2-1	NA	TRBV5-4	CASSFKLTNEQFF	TGTGCCAGCAGCTTTAAACTAACAAATGAGCAGTTCTTC
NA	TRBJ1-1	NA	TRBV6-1	CASSEGGERQAFF	TGTGCCAGCAGTGAAGGGGGAGAAAGGCAAGCTTTCTTT
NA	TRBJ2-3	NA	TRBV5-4	CASSLESGTDTQYF	TGTGCCAGCAGCTTAGAAAGCGGCACAGATACGCAGTATTTT
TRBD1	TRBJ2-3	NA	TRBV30	CASRDRYLIWPTDTQYF	TGTGCCTCTAGGGACAGGTACCTTATATGGCCCACAGATACGCAGTATTTT
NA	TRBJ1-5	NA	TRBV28	CASSSTGGLNQPQHF	TGTGCCAGCAGTTCCACGGGAGGGTTGAATCAGCCCCAGCATTTT
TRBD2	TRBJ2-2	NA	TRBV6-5	CASSYSLAGAGELFF	TGTGCCAGCAGTTACTCACTAGCGGGAGCCGGGGAGCTGTTTTTT
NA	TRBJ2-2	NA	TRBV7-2	CASSRTGNGELFF	TGTGCCAGCAGCCGTACAGGGAACGGGGAGCTGTTTTTT
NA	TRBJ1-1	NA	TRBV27	CASSLQGFTEAFF	TGTGCCAGCAGTTTACAGGGGTTTACTGAAGCTTTCTTT
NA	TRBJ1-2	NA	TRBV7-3	CASSPTGLYGYTF	TGTGCCAGCAGCCCTACAGGGCTGTATGGCTACACCTTC
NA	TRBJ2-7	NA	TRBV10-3	CAILDSSYEQYF	TGTGCCATCTTGGACAGTAGCTACGAGCAGTACTTC
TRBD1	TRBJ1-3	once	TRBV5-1	CASSATGAVAGNTIYF	TGCGCCAGCAGCGCCACAGGGGCTGTGGCTGGAAACACCATATATTTT